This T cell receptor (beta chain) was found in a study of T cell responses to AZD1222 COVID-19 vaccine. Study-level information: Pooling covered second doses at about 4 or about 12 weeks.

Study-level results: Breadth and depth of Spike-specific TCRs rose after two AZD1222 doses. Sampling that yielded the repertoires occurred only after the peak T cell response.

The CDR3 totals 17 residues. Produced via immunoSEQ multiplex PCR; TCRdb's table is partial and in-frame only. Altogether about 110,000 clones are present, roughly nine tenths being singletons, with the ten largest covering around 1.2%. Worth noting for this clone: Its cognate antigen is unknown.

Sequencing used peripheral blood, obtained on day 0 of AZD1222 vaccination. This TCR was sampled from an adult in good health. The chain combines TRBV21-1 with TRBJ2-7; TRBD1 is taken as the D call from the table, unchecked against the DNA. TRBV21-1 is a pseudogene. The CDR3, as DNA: TGTGCCAGCAGCAAATATGGGGCAAACTCCCCGGCGAGGGAGCAGTACTTC. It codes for CASSKYGANSPAREQYF.